What follows describes a single T cell receptor beta chain. Its antigen is unknown. These data belong to a study of cytotoxic CD8 clonotypes in ibrutinib-treated CLL. Study at large: Average yields of 255,043 productive templates and 100,000 or so productive rearrangements characterized the samples. Findings of the study overall: The clonality rise at ibrutinib response reflected private clonotype expansion.

Method: immunoSEQ multiplex PCR; TCRdb's copy keeps in-frame clones and lacks some. The repertoire holds 58,000 or so clones, with less than 75% as singletons. This CDR3 region has 14 residues. V lost 3 bases, J lost 8 bases, and 16 bases lay in between. Germline assignment: CDR1 GTSNPN and CDR2 SVGIG (reference sequence). This receptor was taken from a human donor with chronic lymphocytic leukemia. The starting material was PBMCs, obtained after 12 months of ibrutinib treatment. The chain employs TRBV30 and TRBJ1-4; D is possibly TRBD1 (6 bases). CDR3 bases: TGTGCCTGGAGCGAGGGGGGATTAGGGGAAAAACTGTTTTTT. This translates into CAWSEGGLGEKLFF.